Sequencing of this T cell receptor (beta chain) was carried out in a study of PD-L1 blockade in urothelial cancer. About the research overall: Males with bladder-origin urothelial cancer constituted about nine tenths of the roughly 30 patients. The authors examined blood 3 weeks (second dose) and 6 weeks after treatment start. Blood samples had a median of around 140,000 T cells, roughly 83,000 unique TCRs, and clonality approximately 0.085.

Produced via immunoSEQ multiplex PCR; TCRdb's table is partial and in-frame only. The sample has tens of thousands of clones; 65% to 85% are singletons. Time point indicated: pretreatment peripheral blood. Individual patients had between 1 and 8 samples, taken pretreatment and on-treatment. The CDR3 extends over 15 amino acids. Germline CDR1 PRHDT, CDR2 FYEKMQ (reference sequence). V lost 6 bases and J lost 0, with 14 bases in between. Sequenced here: PBMCs, sampled around atezolizumab (anti-PD-L1) treatment. This TCR was recovered from a woman in her seventies with urothelial cancer. V usage is TRBV13 and J usage is TRBJ1-1; a possible D gene is TRBD1 (5 bases). CDR3 in amino acids: CASRASGFMNTEAFF. The CDR3 DNA sequence: TGTGCCAGCAGGGCCTCAGGGTTTATGAACACTGAAGCTTTCTTT.